This TCR beta chain was sequenced in a study of blood T cell repertoires in COVID-19. For the study at large: From T cells, B-cell-depleted T cells, or PBMCs came the material, which was cDNA or gDNA.

Clones were sequenced by immunoSEQ multiplex PCR, and TCRdb holds only the in-frame ones, with some missing. The profile covers fewer than 200,000 clones, with approximately 78% appearing a single time and 17% taken by the ten largest. Germline V gene data show CDR1 as SGHRS and CDR2 as YFSETQ. This CDR3 has 15 amino acids. Unmatched junction bases numbered 12, after V lost 7 bases and J lost 3 bases. Input material: PBMCs or T cells enriched from blood (not recorded which). This sequence was found in a woman in her forties or fifties who had recovered from COVID-19. The chain combines TRBV5-1 with TRBJ2-7; 8 bases map to TRBD2. The DNA of the CDR3 is TGCGCCAGCGCCCTGGCGGGGGGCGGAATCTACGAGCAGTACTTC. As protein: CASALAGGGIYEQYF.